This TCR beta chain originates from a study of blood T cell repertoires in COVID-19. On the study more broadly: Samples taken during acute and convalescent COVID-19 were collected in the United States, Italy and Spain. The cDNA or gDNA used as material had been derived from T cells, B-cell-depleted T cells, or PBMCs.

Per the authors' pipeline: By means of reference gene primer amplification, nucleated cell counts were estimated. Repertoires were generated with immunoSEQ multiplex PCR, while TCRdb's copy carries only in-frame clones and drops some. The DNA was the basis for D and trimming; V, J and clone size are from that table. Of around 160,000 clones listed, 85% to 90% are singletons. This CDR3 region has 14 residues. V lost 3 bases and J lost 7; bases outside the gene matches: 6. The germline gives CDR1 SGHTA, CDR2 FQGTGA. V is TRBV7-3 and J is TRBJ1-1; 9 bases fit TRBD1. The sequenced sample consisted of peripheral blood. The source is a man aged 18 to 30 with COVID-19, enrolled during active disease. Here the CDR3 DNA reads TGTGCCAGCAGCTTTACAGGGGGCATCGATGAAGCTTTCTTT. Residues: CASSFTGGIDEAFF.